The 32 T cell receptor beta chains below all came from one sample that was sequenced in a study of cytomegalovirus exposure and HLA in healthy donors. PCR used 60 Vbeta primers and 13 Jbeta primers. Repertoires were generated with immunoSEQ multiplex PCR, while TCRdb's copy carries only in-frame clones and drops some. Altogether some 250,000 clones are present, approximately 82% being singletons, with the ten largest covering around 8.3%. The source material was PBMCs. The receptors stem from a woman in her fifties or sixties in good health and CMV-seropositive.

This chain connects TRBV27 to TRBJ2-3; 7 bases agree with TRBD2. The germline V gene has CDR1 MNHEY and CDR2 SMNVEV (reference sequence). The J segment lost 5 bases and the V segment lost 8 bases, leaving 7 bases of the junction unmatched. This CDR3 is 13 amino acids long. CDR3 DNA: TGTGCCAGCCAGGGACTATTTGTAGATACGCAGTATTTT. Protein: CASQGLFVDTQYF.

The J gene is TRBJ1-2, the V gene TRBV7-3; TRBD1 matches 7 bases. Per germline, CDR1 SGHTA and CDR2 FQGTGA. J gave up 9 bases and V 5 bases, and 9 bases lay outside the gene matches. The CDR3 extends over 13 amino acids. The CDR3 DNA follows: TGTGCCAGCAGCCAAAGACAGGGTGGGAGCTACACCTTC. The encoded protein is CASSQRQGGSYTF.

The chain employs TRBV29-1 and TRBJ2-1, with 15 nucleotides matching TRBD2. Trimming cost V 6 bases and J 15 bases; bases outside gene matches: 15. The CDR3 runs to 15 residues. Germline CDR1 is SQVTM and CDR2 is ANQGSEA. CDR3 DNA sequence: TGCAGCGTCGACTCTGGACTAGCGGGAGGGCCTCGTCTGTTCTTC. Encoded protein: CSVDSGLAGGPRLFF.

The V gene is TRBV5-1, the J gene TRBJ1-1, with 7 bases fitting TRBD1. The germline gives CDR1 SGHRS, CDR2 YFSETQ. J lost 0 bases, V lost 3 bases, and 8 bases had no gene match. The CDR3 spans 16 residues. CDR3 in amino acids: CASSWKLGTVNTEAFF. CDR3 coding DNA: TGCGCCAGCAGCTGGAAACTCGGGACAGTGAACACTGAAGCTTTCTTT.

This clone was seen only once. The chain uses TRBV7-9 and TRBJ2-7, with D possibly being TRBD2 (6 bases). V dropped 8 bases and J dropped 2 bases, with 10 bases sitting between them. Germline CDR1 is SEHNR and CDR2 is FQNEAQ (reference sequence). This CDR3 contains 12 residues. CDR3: CASGASAYEQYF. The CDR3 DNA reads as TGTGCCAGCGGCGCTAGCGCCTACGAGCAGTACTTC.

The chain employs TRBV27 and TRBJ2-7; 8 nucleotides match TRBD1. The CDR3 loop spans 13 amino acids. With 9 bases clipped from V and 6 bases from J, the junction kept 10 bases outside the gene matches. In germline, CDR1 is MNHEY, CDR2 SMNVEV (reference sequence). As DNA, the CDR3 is TGTGCCAGTTCCCAGGACAGGGCTGGCGAGCAGTACTTC. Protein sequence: CASSQDRAGEQYF.

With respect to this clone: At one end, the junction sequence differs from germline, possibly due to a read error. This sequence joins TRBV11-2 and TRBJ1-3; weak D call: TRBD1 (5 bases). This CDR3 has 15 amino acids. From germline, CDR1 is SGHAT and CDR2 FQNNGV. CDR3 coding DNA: TGTGCCAGCAGGTTAGGGGCCCACTCTGGAAACACCATATATTTT. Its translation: CASRLGAHSGNTIYF.

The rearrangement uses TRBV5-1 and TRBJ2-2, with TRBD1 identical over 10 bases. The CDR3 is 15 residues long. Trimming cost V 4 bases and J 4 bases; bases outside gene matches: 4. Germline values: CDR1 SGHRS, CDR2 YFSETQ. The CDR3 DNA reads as TGCGCCAGCAGCCACGGACAGGGGGGCACCGGGGAGCTGTTTTTT. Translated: CASSHGQGGTGELFF.

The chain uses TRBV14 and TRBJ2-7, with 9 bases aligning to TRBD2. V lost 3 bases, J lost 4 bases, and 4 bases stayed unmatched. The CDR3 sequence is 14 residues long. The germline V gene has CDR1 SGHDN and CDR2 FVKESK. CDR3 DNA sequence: TGTGCCAGCAGCCACCATAGCGGGAGTTACGAGCAGTACTTC. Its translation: CASSHHSGSYEQYF.

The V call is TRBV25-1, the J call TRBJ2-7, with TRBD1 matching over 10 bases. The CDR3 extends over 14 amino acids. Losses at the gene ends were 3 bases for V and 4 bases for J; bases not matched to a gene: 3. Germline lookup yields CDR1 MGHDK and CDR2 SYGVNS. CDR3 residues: CASSDRQGAYEQYF. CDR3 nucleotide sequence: TGTGCCAGCAGTGACCGACAGGGGGCGTACGAGCAGTACTTC.

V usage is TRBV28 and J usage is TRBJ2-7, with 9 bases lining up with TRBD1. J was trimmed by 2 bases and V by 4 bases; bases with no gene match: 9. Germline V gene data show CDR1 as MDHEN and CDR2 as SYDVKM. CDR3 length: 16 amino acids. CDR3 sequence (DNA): TGTGCCAGCAGTTCCCACCGGGACAGGGACCCCTACGAGCAGTACTTC. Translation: CASSSHRDRDPYEQYF.

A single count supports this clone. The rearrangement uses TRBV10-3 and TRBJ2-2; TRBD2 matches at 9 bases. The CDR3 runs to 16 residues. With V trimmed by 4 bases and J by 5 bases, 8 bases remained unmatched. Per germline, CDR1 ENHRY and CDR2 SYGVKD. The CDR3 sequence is CAISAGTSSGTGELFF. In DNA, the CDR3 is TGTGCCATCAGTGCGGGGACTAGCTCGGGTACCGGGGAGCTGTTTTTT.

CDR3 bases: TGTGCCAGCAGTCTCCGACAGGGGGCAAACTATGGCTACACCTTC. Protein sequence: CASSLRQGANYGYTF. This chain links TRBV28 with TRBJ1-2, with 10 bases identical to TRBD1. In germline, CDR1 is MDHEN, CDR2 SYDVKM. The CDR3 covers 15 residues. V was pared by 5 bases and J by 2 bases, with 5 bases of the junction left unmatched.

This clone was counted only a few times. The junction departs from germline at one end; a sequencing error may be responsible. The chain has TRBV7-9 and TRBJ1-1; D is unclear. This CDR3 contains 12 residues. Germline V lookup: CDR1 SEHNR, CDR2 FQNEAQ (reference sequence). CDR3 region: CSSSHLNTEAFF. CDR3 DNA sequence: TGTTCCAGCAGCCACTTGAACACTGAAGCTTTCTTT. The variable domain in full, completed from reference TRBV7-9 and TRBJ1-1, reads DTGVSQNPRHKITKRGQNVTFRCDPISEHNRLYWYRQTLGQGPEFLTYFQNEAQLEKSRLLSDRFSAERPKGSFSTLEIQRTEQGDSAMYLCSSSHLNTEAFFGQGTRLTVV.

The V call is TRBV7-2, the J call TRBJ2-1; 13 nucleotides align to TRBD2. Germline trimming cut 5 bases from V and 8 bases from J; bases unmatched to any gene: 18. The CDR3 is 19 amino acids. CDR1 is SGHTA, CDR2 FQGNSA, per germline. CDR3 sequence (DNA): TGTGCCAGCAGCCCCGGACTAGCGGGAGCATTAAGGATCATATATGAGCAGTTCTTC. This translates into CASSPGLAGALRIIYEQFF.

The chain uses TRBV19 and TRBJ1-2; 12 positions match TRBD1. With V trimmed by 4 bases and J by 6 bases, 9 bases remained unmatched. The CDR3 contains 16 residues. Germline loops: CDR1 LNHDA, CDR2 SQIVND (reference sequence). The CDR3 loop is CASSTGTGGNKDGYTF. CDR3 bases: TGTGCCAGTAGTACCGGGACAGGGGGCAATAAGGATGGCTACACCTTC. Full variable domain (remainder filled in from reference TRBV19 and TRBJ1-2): DGGITQSPKYLFRKEGQNVTLSCEQNLNHDAMYWYRQDPGQGLRLIYYSQIVNDFQKGDIAEGYSVSREKKESFPLTVTSAQKNPTAFYLCASSTGTGGNKDGYTFGSGTRLTVV.

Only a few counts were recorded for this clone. CDR3 sequence reads: CASIRDTEAFF. The CDR3 DNA sequence: TGTGCCAGCATACGGGACACTGAAGCTTTCTTT. The V gene is TRBV6-5, the J gene TRBJ1-1; D is unresolved. CDR1 and CDR2 from the germline V gene are MNHEY and SVGAGI. The length of the CDR3 is 11 residues. Trimming removed 7 bases at V and 3 bases at J, with 6 bases between.

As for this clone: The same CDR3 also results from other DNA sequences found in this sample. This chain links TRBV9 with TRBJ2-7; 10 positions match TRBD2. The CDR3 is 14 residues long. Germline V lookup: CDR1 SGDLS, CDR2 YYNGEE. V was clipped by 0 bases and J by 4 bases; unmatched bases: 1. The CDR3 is CASSVGTSGYEQYF. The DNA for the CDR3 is TGTGCCAGCAGCGTAGGGACTAGCGGTTACGAGCAGTACTTC.

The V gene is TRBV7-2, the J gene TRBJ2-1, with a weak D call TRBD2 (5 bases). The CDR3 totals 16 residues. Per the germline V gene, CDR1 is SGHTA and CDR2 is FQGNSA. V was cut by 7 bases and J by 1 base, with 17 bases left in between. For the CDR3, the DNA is TGTGCCAGCACCCAAGGTAGCGCCCCGTCCTACAATGAGCAGTTCTTC. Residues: CASTQGSAPSYNEQFF. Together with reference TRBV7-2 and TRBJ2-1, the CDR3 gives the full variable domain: GAGVSQSPSNKVTEKGKDVELRCDPISGHTALYWYRQSLGQGLEFLIYFQGNSAPDKSGLPSDRFSAERTGGSVSTLTIQRTQQEDSAVYLCASTQGSAPSYNEQFFGPGTRLTVL.

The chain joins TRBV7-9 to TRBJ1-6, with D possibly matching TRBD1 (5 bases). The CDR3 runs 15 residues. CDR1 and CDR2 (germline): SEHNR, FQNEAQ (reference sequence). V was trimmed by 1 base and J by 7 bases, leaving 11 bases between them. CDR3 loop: CASSLGGGGNSPLHF. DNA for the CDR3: TGTGCCAGCAGCTTAGGTGGGGGAGGGAATTCACCCCTCCACTTT.

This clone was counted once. CDR3 region: CASSVWGAGELFF. The CDR3 nucleotides are TGTGCCAGCAGCGTGTGGGGGGCCGGGGAGCTGTTTTTT. The chain couples TRBV9 to TRBJ2-2; perhaps TRBD2 as D (6 bases). In germline, CDR1 is SGDLS, CDR2 YYNGEE. The CDR3 sequence is 13 residues long. V was shortened by 2 bases and J by 6 bases, with 8 bases between the two germline ends.

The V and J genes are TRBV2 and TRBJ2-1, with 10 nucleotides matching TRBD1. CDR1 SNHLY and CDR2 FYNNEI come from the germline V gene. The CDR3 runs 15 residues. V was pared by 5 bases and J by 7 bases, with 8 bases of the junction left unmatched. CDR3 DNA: TGTGCCAGCAGTTGGGACAGGGGATTTTCGAATGAGCAGTTCTTC. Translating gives CASSWDRGFSNEQFF. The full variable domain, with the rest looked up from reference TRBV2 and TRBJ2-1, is EPEVTQTPSHQVTQMGQEVILRCVPISNHLYFYWYRQILGQKVEFLVSFYNNEISEKSEIFDDQFSVERPDGSNFTLKIRSTKLEDSAMYFCASSWDRGFSNEQFFGPGTRLTVL.

The CDR3 here is CASSPPGRPTYEQYF. For the CDR3, the DNA is TGTGCCAGCAGCCCCCCTGGGAGGCCGACCTACGAGCAGTACTTC. The rearrangement joins TRBV9 to TRBJ2-7, with D possibly being TRBD2 (6 bases). Germline V gives CDR1 SGDLS, CDR2 YYNGEE. Trimming took off 4 bases at V and 2 bases at J, with 16 bases between the two ends. The CDR3 is made up of 15 amino acids.

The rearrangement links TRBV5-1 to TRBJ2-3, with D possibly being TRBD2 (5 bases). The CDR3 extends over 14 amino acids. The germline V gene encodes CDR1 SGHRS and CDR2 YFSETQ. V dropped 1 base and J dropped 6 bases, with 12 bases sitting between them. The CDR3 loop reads CASSLLNRGDTQYF. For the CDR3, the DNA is TGCGCCAGCAGCTTGTTAAATAGAGGGGATACGCAGTATTTT.

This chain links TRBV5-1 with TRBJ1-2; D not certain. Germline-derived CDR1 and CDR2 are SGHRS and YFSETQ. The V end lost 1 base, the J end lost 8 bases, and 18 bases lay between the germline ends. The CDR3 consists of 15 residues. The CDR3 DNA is TGCGCCAGCAGCTTGCTCCAGTCGGGTGGAAAGGGCTACACCTTC. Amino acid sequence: CASSLLQSGGKGYTF.

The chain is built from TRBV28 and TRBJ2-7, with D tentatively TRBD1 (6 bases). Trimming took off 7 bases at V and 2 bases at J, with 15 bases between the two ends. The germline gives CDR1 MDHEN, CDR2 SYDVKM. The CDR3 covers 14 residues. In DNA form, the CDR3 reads TGTGCCAGCATCCTATCAGGGGACCCCTACGAGCAGTACTTC. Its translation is CASILSGDPYEQYF. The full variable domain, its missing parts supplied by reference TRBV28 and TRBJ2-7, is DVKVTQSSRYLVKRTGEKVFLECVQDMDHENMFWYRQDPGLGLRLIYFSYDVKMKEKGDIPEGYSVSREKKERFSLILESASTNQTSMYLCASILSGDPYEQYFGPGTRLTVT.

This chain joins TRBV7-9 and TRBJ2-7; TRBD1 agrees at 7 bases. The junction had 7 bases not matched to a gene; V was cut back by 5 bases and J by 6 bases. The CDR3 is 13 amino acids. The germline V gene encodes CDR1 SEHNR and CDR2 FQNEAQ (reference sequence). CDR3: CASSRDRAGEQYF. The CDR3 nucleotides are TGTGCCAGCAGCCGCGACAGGGCCGGCGAGCAGTACTTC.

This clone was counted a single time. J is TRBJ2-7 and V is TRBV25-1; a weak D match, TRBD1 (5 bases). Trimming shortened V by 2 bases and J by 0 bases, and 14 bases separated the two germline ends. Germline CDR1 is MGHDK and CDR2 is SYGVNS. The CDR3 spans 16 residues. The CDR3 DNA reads TGTGCCAGCAGTGAAGTACAGGCCGCCGTCTCCTACGAGCAGTACTTC. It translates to CASSEVQAAVSYEQYF.

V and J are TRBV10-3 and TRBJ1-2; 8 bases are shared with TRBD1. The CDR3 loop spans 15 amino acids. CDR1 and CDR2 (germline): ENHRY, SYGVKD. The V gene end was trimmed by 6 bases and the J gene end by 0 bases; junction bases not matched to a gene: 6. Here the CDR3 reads CAISERGQANYGYTF. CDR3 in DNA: TGTGCCATCAGCGAGAGGGGACAGGCTAACTATGGCTACACCTTC.

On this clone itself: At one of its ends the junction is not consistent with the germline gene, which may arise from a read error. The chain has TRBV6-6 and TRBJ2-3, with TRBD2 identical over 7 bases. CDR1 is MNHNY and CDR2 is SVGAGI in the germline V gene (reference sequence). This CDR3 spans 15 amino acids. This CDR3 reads CASSDSGRSGNTQYF. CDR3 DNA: TGTGCCAGCAGTGACTCAGGTCGGAGCGGGAACACGCAGTATTTT.

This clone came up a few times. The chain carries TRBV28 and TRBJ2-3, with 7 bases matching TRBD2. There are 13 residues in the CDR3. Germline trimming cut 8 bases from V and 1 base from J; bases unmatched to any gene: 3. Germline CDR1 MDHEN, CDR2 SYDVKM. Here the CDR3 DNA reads TGTGCCAGCGGGGCGGGAGGCACAGATACGCAGTATTTT. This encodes CASGAGGTDTQYF.

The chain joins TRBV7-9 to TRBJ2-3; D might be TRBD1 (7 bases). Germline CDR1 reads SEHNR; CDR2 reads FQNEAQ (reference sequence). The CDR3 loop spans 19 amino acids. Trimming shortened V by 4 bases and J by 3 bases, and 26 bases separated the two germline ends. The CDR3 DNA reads TGTGCCAGCAGCTCTCCGGGACAGCTGACTAGGGGGGTGACAGATACGCAGTATTTT. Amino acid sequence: CASSSPGQLTRGVTDTQYF.